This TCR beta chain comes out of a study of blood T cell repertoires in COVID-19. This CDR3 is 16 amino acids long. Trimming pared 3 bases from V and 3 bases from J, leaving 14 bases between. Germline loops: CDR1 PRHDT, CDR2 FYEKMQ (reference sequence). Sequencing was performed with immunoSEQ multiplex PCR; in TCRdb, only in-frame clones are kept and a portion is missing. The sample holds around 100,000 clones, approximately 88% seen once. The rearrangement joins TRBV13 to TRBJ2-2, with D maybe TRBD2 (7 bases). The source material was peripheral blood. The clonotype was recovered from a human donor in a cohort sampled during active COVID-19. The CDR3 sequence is CASSLGGLTHTGELFF. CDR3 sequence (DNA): TGTGCCAGCAGCTTGGGGGGGCTTACACACACCGGGGAGCTGTTTTTT.